This T cell receptor (beta chain) is drawn from a study of T cell responses to AZD1222 COVID-19 vaccine. Findings and caveats of the study: Clonal diversity was possibly underestimated, and white British individuals and females predominated among donors. Sampled repertoires all dated from after the peak T cell response. Researchers report vaccine-associated CD4 TCRs spanning spike, with dominance at 160-218 and 743-854.

In the case of this clone: Its matching antigen is unknown.

Using immunoSEQ multiplex PCR, the repertoire was profiled, and TCRdb retains in-frame clones only, with some absent. The sample consists of roughly 200,000 clones, roughly 92% of them appearing once. Germline V gene lookup returns CDR1 SGHRS and CDR2 YFSETQ. There are 12 residues in the CDR3. V shed 3 bases and J shed 8 bases, with 9 bases lying between them. The source is an adult who received the MenACWY meningococcal vaccine as a control. Sequenced here: peripheral blood, sampled 28 days after the second dose of the MenACWY control vaccine. The genes are TRBV5-1 and TRBJ2-1, with a tentative D call TRBD1 (5 bases). The CDR3: CASSYRFDEQFF. CDR3 bases: TGCGCCAGCAGCTACAGGTTCGATGAGCAGTTCTTC. Together with reference TRBV5-1 and TRBJ2-1, the CDR3 gives the full variable domain: KAGVTQTPRYLIKTRGQQVTLSCSPISGHRSVSWYQQTPGQGLQFLFEYFSETQRNKGNFPGRFSGRQFSNSRSEMNVSTLELGDSALYLCASSYRFDEQFFGPGTRLTVL.